These 12 T cell receptor beta chains were sequenced from one sample in a study of T cell responses to AZD1222 COVID-19 vaccine. Repertoires were generated with immunoSEQ multiplex PCR, while TCRdb's copy carries only in-frame clones and drops some. The sample lists some 150,000 clones; around 91% were seen once. The material was peripheral blood, obtained on day 0 of AZD1222 vaccination. The receptors derive from an adult in good health.

The V gene is TRBV11-3, the J gene TRBJ2-1; possible D gene TRBD2, 6 bases. The V gene lost 5 bases and the J gene lost 8 bases, with 16 bases spanning the gap. There are 14 residues in the CDR3. In germline, CDR1 is SGHNT, CDR2 YENEEA. CDR3 sequence: CASSPRGSEDEQFF. CDR3 nucleotides: TGTGCCAGCAGCCCTCGGGGGAGTGAGGATGAGCAGTTCTTC. The full variable domain, rest sourced from reference TRBV11-3 and TRBJ2-1, is EAGVVQSPRYKIIEKKQPVAFWCNPISGHNTLYWYLQNLGQGPELLIRYENEEAVDDSQLPKDRFSAERLKGVDSTLKIQPAELGDSAVYLCASSPRGSEDEQFFGPGTRLTVL.

This chain joins TRBV20-1 and TRBJ2-7; D may be TRBD2 (5 bases). The CDR3 runs to 15 residues. CDR1 is DFQATT, CDR2 SNEGSKA, per germline (reference sequence). Trimming cost V 3 bases and J 7 bases, with 22 bases left between them. CDR3 bases: TGCAGTGCTAGTCTATCCGGGGTTGGGTCGGGTGAGCAGTACTTC. It yields the protein CSASLSGVGSGEQYF.

The CDR3 loop reads CASSLTGGLANYGYTF. CDR3 nucleotides: TGTGCCAGCAGCTTGACAGGGGGCTTGGCTAACTATGGCTACACCTTC. The J gene is TRBJ1-2, the V gene TRBV7-2; 10 bases agree with TRBD1. The V gene end was trimmed by 3 bases and the J gene end by 0 bases; junction bases not matched to a gene: 4. The CDR3 sequence is 16 residues long. The V gene's germline CDR1 is SGHTA and CDR2 FQGNSA.

Comment on this clone: The DNA is left out, because the CDR3 cannot be placed on it with certainty; the CDR3 is given as TCRdb lists it. This chain links TRBV12-3 or TRBV12-4 with TRBJ1-2; the DNA was not compared with TRBD1, the D call given in the table. The CDR3 adds up to 12 amino acids, both ends counted. CDR3 loop: CASSFGQGARTF.

The J gene is TRBJ1-6, the V gene TRBV6-5, with 7 bases fitting TRBD1. This CDR3 has 15 residues. J was trimmed by 9 bases and V by 0 bases; bases with no gene match: 5. CDR1 is MNHEY, CDR2 SVGAGI, per germline. CDR3 DNA sequence: TGTGCCAGCAGTTACTCGACAGGGAGTAGTTCACCCCTCCACTTT. Translating it yields CASSYSTGSSSPLHF.

To note about this clone: Since no conserved phenylalanine or tryptophan closes the CDR3, a read error is the likely cause. The limits of the CDR3 on the DNA are not certain, so only TCRdb's listed CDR3 is given. CDR3 loop: CASSLEGPGPQRA. The chain links TRBV5-6 to TRBJ1-4. The germline V gene has CDR1 SGHDT and CDR2 YYEEEE. The CDR3 comprises 13 residues, both ends counted.

This rearrangement joins TRBV28 to TRBJ1-2; no clear D gene. The CDR3 has 15 amino acids. V lost 1 base to trimming and J lost 8 bases, with 17 bases between them. CDR1 is MDHEN, CDR2 SYDVKM, per germline. Here the CDR3 reads CASSLLAWVVGGYTF. In DNA, the CDR3 is TGTGCCAGCAGTTTATTGGCTTGGGTAGTGGGCGGCTACACCTTC.

The rearrangement links TRBV7-9 to TRBJ1-5, with a weak D call TRBD1 (5 bases). CDR1 and CDR2 (germline): SEHNR, FQNEAQ (reference sequence). The length of the CDR3 is 14 residues. With 4 bases removed from V and 6 bases from J, the gap between germline ends came to 13 bases. The CDR3 DNA is TGTGCCAGCAGCTCATCAGGGAATGGTCAGCCCCAGCATTTT. Translating gives CASSSSGNGQPQHF.

CDR3 residues: CSVPGQEETQYF. CDR3 DNA: TGCAGCGTTCCGGGACAGGAAGAGACCCAGTACTTC. The V call is TRBV29-1, the J call TRBJ2-5; 8 bases fit TRBD1. Trimming took 5 bases from V and 3 from J; bases not matched to a gene: 2. Per germline, CDR1 SQVTM and CDR2 ANQGSEA. The length of the CDR3 is 12 residues.

This sequence joins TRBV9 and TRBJ1-4; 7 bases are a match to TRBD1. Germline V lookup: CDR1 SGDLS, CDR2 YYNGEE. This CDR3 is built from 15 residues. V shed 0 bases, J shed 8 bases, and the junction held 7 bases outside the gene matches. Here the CDR3 reads CASSVAGTVPEKLFF. The CDR3 region has the DNA TGTGCCAGCAGCGTAGCGGGGACAGTCCCCGAAAAACTGTTTTTT.

This chain joins TRBV21-1 and TRBJ2-7; TRBD1 is the table's D call, not checked against the DNA. TRBV21-1 is a recognized pseudogene. This CDR3 spans 15 amino acids. The CDR3 DNA is TGTGCCAACTCTTACCCGTTCCAGGATCGTCACGAGCAGTACTTC. It translates to CANSYPFQDRHEQYF.

The chain combines TRBV11-2 with TRBJ2-3; no reliable D call. There are 15 residues in the CDR3. Germline V gene data show CDR1 as SGHAT and CDR2 as FQNNGV. The V and J ends lost 3 bases and 1 base respectively, with 11 bases between them. CDR3 sequence (DNA): TGTGCCAGCAGCTTGGCAGGTGGGGGCACAGATACGCAGTATTTT. Amino acid sequence: CASSLAGGGTDTQYF.